The sample holds one count of the clone carrying this T cell receptor beta chain. The data originate from a study of blood T cell repertoires in COVID-19. Study as a whole: Acute and convalescent COVID-19 specimens originated in the United States, Italy and Spain. Sources were T cells, B-cell-depleted T cells, or PBMCs; the material itself was cDNA or gDNA.

The CDR3 consists of 14 residues. CDR1 and CDR2 (germline): ENHRY, SYGVKD. V dropped 2 bases and J dropped 5 bases, with 12 bases sitting between them. Original processing methods: For nucleated cells, counts were estimated from reference gene primer amplification. Here immunoSEQ multiplex PCR was the method, and the copy in TCRdb shows in-frame clones only, minus some. That table is the source of V, J and clone size, and D and trimming were worked out from the DNA. Of 200,000 to 300,000 clones in the sample, more than 75% were seen once. The rearrangement uses TRBV10-3 and TRBJ2-5, with D possibly matching TRBD1 (5 bases). The material sequenced was peripheral blood. This TCR was recovered from a woman aged 55-69 years who had recovered from COVID-19. The CDR3 is CAISEDSRTETQYF. Written as DNA, the CDR3 is TGTGCCATCAGTGAGGACAGTCGGACGGAGACCCAGTACTTC.